Each of the 14 T cell receptor beta chains below was sequenced from the same sample in a study of T cells after yellow fever vaccination. TCRdb re-derived calls from the 5' RACE reads in MiXCR, one entry per CDR3 protein. The data contain about 340,000 distinct CDR3 sequences, over 8% of them singletons. The material was PBMCs, obtained on the day of the first yellow fever vaccination. The receptors stem from a man younger than 35 who received the YFV17D yellow fever vaccine.

This clonotype was seen ten or more times. J is TRBJ1-2 and V is TRBV19, with 9 bases aligning to TRBD1. The length of the CDR3 is 14 residues. J gave up 3 bases and V 6 bases, and 5 bases lay outside the gene matches. The germline V gene has CDR1 LNHDA and CDR2 SQIVND (reference sequence). CDR3 DNA sequence: TGTGCCAGTAGCCTTGGACAGGGGTACTATGGCTACACCTTC. The encoded protein is CASSLGQGYYGYTF.

This clonotype was detected only a few times. The CDR3 coding sequence is TGTGCCAGCAGCCCCCCCGGGACAGGGAATGGCTACACCTTC. It translates to CASSPPGTGNGYTF. This sequence joins TRBV7-9 and TRBJ1-2, with 9 bases matching TRBD1. The CDR3 is 14 residues long. V shed 5 bases and J 6 bases; nucleotides not matched to a gene: 7. Germline CDR1 and CDR2: SEHNR and FQNEAQ (reference sequence). Supplemented by reference TRBV7-9 and TRBJ1-2, the full variable domain reads DTGVSQNPRHKITKRGQNVTFRCDPISEHNRLYWYRQTLGQGPEFLTYFQNEAQLEKSRLLSDRFSAERPKGSFSTLEIQRTEQGDSAMYLCASSPPGTGNGYTFGSGTRLTVV.

This clonotype was recorded at least ten times. The CDR3 loop reads CASGDPTGGLTGELFF. The DNA for the CDR3 is TGCGCCAGCGGAGACCCAACAGGGGGCCTCACCGGGGAGCTGTTTTTT. The rearrangement joins TRBV5-1 to TRBJ2-2; 9 bases fit TRBD1. CDR3 length: 16 amino acids. Trimming at V came to 7 bases and at J to 4 bases, leaving 11 bases not matched to a gene. Per the germline V gene, CDR1 is SGHRS and CDR2 is YFSETQ. The variable domain in full, completed from reference TRBV5-1 and TRBJ2-2, reads KAGVTQTPRYLIKTRGQQVTLSCSPISGHRSVSWYQQTPGQGLQFLFEYFSETQRNKGNFPGRFSGRQFSNSRSEMNVSTLELGDSALYLCASGDPTGGLTGELFFGEGSRLTVL.

The genes are TRBV6-2 or TRBV6-3 and TRBJ1-5, with D unclear. Germline CDR1 reads MNHEY; CDR2 reads SVGEGT. The V and J ends lost 0 bases and 4 bases respectively, with 7 bases between them. The CDR3 covers 14 residues. The CDR3 protein is CASSYSWGNQPQHF. Here the CDR3 DNA reads TGTGCCAGCAGTTACTCATGGGGTAATCAGCCCCAGCATTTT.

The chain joins TRBV12-3 or TRBV12-4 to TRBJ2-5; D perhaps matches TRBD1 (5 bases). The V end was cut by 0 bases, the J end by 5 bases, with 10 bases between. The CDR3 runs 14 residues. CDR3 in DNA: TGTGCCAGCAGTTTAGCGCGCAGGGATGAGACCCAGTACTTC. Its protein is CASSLARRDETQYF.

This clonotype has a handful of counts. The chain recombines TRBV5-4 with TRBJ1-4; no definite D call. The CDR3 is 15 amino acids. Germline-derived CDR1 and CDR2 are SGHNT and YYREEE (reference sequence). The germline V and J ends were trimmed by 6 bases and 4 bases, with 16 bases remaining between them. The CDR3 loop is CASTRGRRLNEKLFF. The CDR3 DNA reads TGTGCCAGCACCCGTGGTCGGCGTCTTAATGAAAAACTGTTTTTT.

This clonotype was seen more than once but under ten times. J is TRBJ1-1 and V is TRBV12-3 or TRBV12-4, with 10 bases that match TRBD1. This CDR3 is 14 amino acids long. Trimming at V came to 4 bases and at J to 5 bases, leaving 4 bases not matched to a gene. The CDR3 DNA reads as TGTGCCAGCAGTTGGACAGGGGGTATGACTGAAGCTTTCTTT. Protein: CASSWTGGMTEAFF.

V is TRBV7-2 and J is TRBJ1-1; 7 nucleotides agree with TRBD1. Germline CDR1 reads SGHTA; CDR2 reads FQGNSA. V trimming: 3 bases; J trimming: 2 bases; junction bases outside the gene matches: 9. The CDR3 loop spans 16 amino acids. CDR3: CASSFPRGDPNTEAFF. For the CDR3, the DNA is TGTGCCAGCAGCTTCCCCAGGGGGGACCCTAACACTGAAGCTTTCTTT. Full variable domain (missing parts from reference TRBV7-2 and TRBJ1-1): GAGVSQSPSNKVTEKGKDVELRCDPISGHTALYWYRQSLGQGLEFLIYFQGNSAPDKSGLPSDRFSAERTGGSVSTLTIQRTQQEDSAVYLCASSFPRGDPNTEAFFGQGTRLTVV.

This clonotype was counted a few times. The genes are TRBV7-9 and TRBJ1-2, with D possibly being TRBD1 (5 bases). The CDR3 runs 13 residues. Germline lookup yields CDR1 SEHNR and CDR2 FQNEAQ (reference sequence). Trimming pared 3 bases from V and 5 bases from J, leaving 10 bases between. CDR3 DNA sequence: TGTGCCAGCAGCTTTTCGACAGTTTATGGCTACACCTTC. Translated, it gives CASSFSTVYGYTF.

This clonotype has a handful of counts. This sequence joins TRBV6-2 or TRBV6-3 and TRBJ2-7; 7 bases are a match to TRBD1. The junction had 6 bases not matched to a gene; V was cut back by 2 bases and J by 2 bases. Germline V CDR1 and CDR2: MNHEY, SVGEGT. This CDR3 has 15 amino acids. As DNA, the CDR3 is TGTGCCAGCAGTTACCGACCGGGACAGCCCTACGAGCAGTACGTC. It specifies CASSYRPGQPYEQYV.

The CDR3 here is CASSVDGGLMYEQYF. The CDR3 coding sequence is TGTGCCAGCAGCGTAGATGGGGGGCTAATGTACGAGCAGTACTTC. This chain uses TRBV9 with TRBJ2-7, with D perhaps TRBD1 or TRBD2 (6 bases each). Trimming pared 0 bases from V and 4 bases from J, leaving 14 bases between. The CDR3 consists of 15 residues. Germline loops: CDR1 SGDLS, CDR2 YYNGEE.

There are many counts of this clonotype. The CDR3 nucleotides are TGTGCCAGCAGCTGGGGGGGGAGCTCCTACAATGAGCAGTTCTTC. Translation: CASSWGGSSYNEQFF. This chain connects TRBV7-2 to TRBJ2-1, with TRBD2 matching 7 bases. In germline, CDR1 is SGHTA, CDR2 FQGNSA. Trimming took 4 bases from V and 0 from J; bases not matched to a gene: 3. This CDR3 has 15 amino acids.

This clonotype was observed at least ten times. This rearrangement joins TRBV12-3 or TRBV12-4 to TRBJ2-5, with TRBD2 identical over 11 bases. The CDR3 length is 14 residues. V gave up 6 bases and J gave up 3 bases; unmatched junction bases: 3. The CDR3 sequence is CASSLAGGEETQYF. Here the CDR3 DNA reads TGTGCCAGCAGCCTAGCGGGGGGAGAAGAGACCCAGTACTTC.

This clonotype was counted only a few times. The chain is built from TRBV12-3 or TRBV12-4 and TRBJ2-2, with 8 bases that match TRBD2. The trim removed 6 bases at V and 5 bases at J, leaving 14 bases unmatched. This CDR3 is built from 17 residues. Here the CDR3 DNA reads TGTGCCAGCAGCCTACCAGGGGCGGGGGGACCGACCGGGGAGCTGTTTTTT. It encodes CASSLPGAGGPTGELFF.